This entry lists 10 T cell receptor beta chains sequenced from one sample in a study of T cell responses to AZD1222 COVID-19 vaccine. Data came from immunoSEQ multiplex PCR; TCRdb stores just in-frame clones and leaves some out. The table includes 90,000 to 100,000 clones, almost 90% detected once. Specimen: peripheral blood, collected 28 days after the second AZD1222 dose. Source of these receptors: an adult who received the AZD1222 COVID-19 vaccine.

J is TRBJ2-7 and V is TRBV24-1; 9 positions agree with TRBD1. V lost 2 bases and J lost 3; bases outside the gene matches: 4. Germline CDR1 and CDR2: KGHDR and SFDVKD. The CDR3 runs to 15 residues. The CDR3 is CATSDSWDRVYEQYF. The CDR3 DNA reads TGTGCCACCAGTGATTCATGGGACAGGGTCTACGAGCAGTACTTC.

The CDR3 spells CASSQVSDEGTQYF. DNA of the CDR3: TGCGCCAGCAGCCAAGTGTCTGACGAGGGAACCCAGTACTTC. The V call is TRBV4-1, the J call TRBJ2-5, with a tentative D call TRBD2 (5 bases). This CDR3 spans 14 amino acids. Germline assignment: CDR1 MGHRA and CDR2 YSYEKL. V was shortened by 1 base and J by 8 bases, with 14 bases between the two germline ends.

This chain's CDR3 is CASTRTDVDTQYF. CDR3 in DNA: TGTGCCAGCACGAGAACAGATGTGGATACGCAGTATTTT. The rearrangement joins TRBV28 to TRBJ2-3; D is undetermined. With 7 bases removed from V and 6 bases from J, the gap between germline ends came to 14 bases. Germline-derived CDR1 and CDR2 are MDHEN and SYDVKM. CDR3 length equals 13 residues.

This clone turned up a few times. The chain joins TRBV5-1 to TRBJ1-1, with TRBD1 identical over 10 bases. V was pared by 4 bases and J by 7 bases, with 7 bases of the junction left unmatched. CDR1 is SGHRS and CDR2 is YFSETQ in the germline V gene. This CDR3 has 14 amino acids. CDR3 DNA sequence: TGCGCCAGCAGCCTGGGGACAGGGGAACATGAAGCTTTCTTT. Encoded protein: CASSLGTGEHEAFF. The whole variable domain, filled in from reference TRBV5-1 and TRBJ1-1, reads KAGVTQTPRYLIKTRGQQVTLSCSPISGHRSVSWYQQTPGQGLQFLFEYFSETQRNKGNFPGRFSGRQFSNSRSEMNVSTLELGDSALYLCASSLGTGEHEAFFGQGTRLTVV.

The genes are TRBV7-8 and TRBJ1-1; a possible D gene is TRBD1 (6 bases). The CDR3 spans 20 residues. The germline V and J ends were trimmed by 1 base and 2 bases, with 26 bases remaining between them. Germline lookup yields CDR1 SGHVS and CDR2 FQNEAQ. CDR3 in DNA: TGTGCCAGCAGCTTAGACAGGGACGAAGATCAGATTTGGCTTAACACTGAAGCTTTCTTT. It encodes CASSLDRDEDQIWLNTEAFF.

The chain is built from TRBV2 and TRBJ2-1; 8 bases agree with TRBD1. Germline-derived CDR1 and CDR2 are SNHLY and FYNNEI. The V and J ends lost 5 bases and 2 bases, in that order; junction bases with no gene match: 20. CDR3 length: 20 residues. The DNA of the CDR3 is TGTGCCAGCAGTCAGACCGGGACAGGCAATAAATTACGACCCTACAATGAGCAGTTCTTC. Translating gives CASSQTGTGNKLRPYNEQFF.

The rearrangement links TRBV9 to TRBJ1-2; 7 bases agree with TRBD1. Germline V CDR1 and CDR2: SGDLS, YYNGEE. With 5 bases clipped from V and 3 bases from J, the junction kept 4 bases outside the gene matches. There are 13 residues in the CDR3. The CDR3 protein is CASSGTGDYGYTF. In DNA form, the CDR3 reads TGTGCCAGCAGTGGAACAGGGGACTATGGCTACACCTTC. Combining the CDR3 with reference TRBV9 and TRBJ1-2 gives the whole variable domain DSGVTQTPKHLITATGQRVTLRCSPRSGDLSVYWYQQSLDQGLQFLIQYYNGEERAKGNILERFSAQQFPDLHSELNLSSLELGDSALYFCASSGTGDYGYTFGSGTRLTVV.

CDR3 DNA: TGTGCCAGCAGCCCCATGTGGGTGCTAGCCAAAAACATTCAGTACTTC. Translation gives CASSPMWVLAKNIQYF. The chain combines TRBV7-9 with TRBJ2-4; no definite D call. V dropped 5 bases and J dropped 0 bases, with 14 bases sitting between them. Germline CDR1 reads SEHNR; CDR2 reads FQNEAQ (reference sequence). The CDR3 sequence is 16 residues long.

The chain employs TRBV30 and TRBJ1-5; the D is unclear. Trimming cost V 3 bases and J 0 bases, with 6 bases left between them. Germline V gene data show CDR1 as GTSNPN and CDR2 as SVGIG (reference sequence). This CDR3 has 13 residues. CDR3 residues: CAWRRASNQPQHF. The CDR3 region has the DNA TGTGCCTGGAGAAGAGCTAGCAATCAGCCCCAGCATTTT.

The chain carries TRBV4-1 and TRBJ1-1; D not resolved. V gave up 0 bases and J gave up 5 bases, with 7 bases separating them. Germline V gene data show CDR1 as MGHRA and CDR2 as YSYEKL. The CDR3 runs to 13 residues. In DNA form, the CDR3 reads TGCGCCAGCAGCCAAGAGATTAGGACTGAAGCTTTCTTT. This codes for CASSQEIRTEAFF.